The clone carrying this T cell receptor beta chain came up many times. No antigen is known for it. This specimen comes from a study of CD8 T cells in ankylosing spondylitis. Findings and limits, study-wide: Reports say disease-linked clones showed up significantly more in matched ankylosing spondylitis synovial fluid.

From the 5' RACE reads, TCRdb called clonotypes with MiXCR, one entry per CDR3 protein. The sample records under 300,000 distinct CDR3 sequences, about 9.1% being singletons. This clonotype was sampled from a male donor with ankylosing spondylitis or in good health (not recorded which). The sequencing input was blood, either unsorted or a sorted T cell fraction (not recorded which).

CDR3 in DNA: TGTGCCAGCAGTTTGGGAGGCGTAAATCAGCCCCAGCATTTT. Residues: CASSLGGVNQPQHF. This chain joins TRBV12-3 or TRBV12-4 and TRBJ1-5; D gene ambiguous. V lost 3 bases and J lost 4, with 10 bases in between. The CDR3 sequence is 14 residues long.